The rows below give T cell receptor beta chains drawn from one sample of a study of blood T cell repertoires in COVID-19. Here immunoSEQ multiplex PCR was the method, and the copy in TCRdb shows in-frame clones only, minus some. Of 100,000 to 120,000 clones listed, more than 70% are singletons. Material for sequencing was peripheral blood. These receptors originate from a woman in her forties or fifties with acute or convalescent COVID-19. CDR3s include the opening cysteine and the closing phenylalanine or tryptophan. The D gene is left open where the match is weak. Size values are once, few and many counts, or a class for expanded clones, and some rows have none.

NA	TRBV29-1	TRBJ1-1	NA	TGCAGCGCTAAGGTGGGGCTTCCTGAAGCTTTCTTT	CSAKVGLPEAFF
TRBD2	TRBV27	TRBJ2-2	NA	TGTGCCAGCAGTCCCTTTGGGACTAGCGACACCGGGGAGCTGTTTTTT	CASSPFGTSDTGELFF
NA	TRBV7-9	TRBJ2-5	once	TGTGCCAGCAGCCAGTCCCCGGCCTCGGGGGCCCAGTACTTC	CASSQSPASGAQYF
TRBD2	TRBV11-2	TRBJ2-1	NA	TGTGCCAGCAGCTTGGGACTAGCGGGAGGGCAGGTGGTGGGCTGGGAGCAGTTCTTC	CASSLGLAGGQVVGWEQFF
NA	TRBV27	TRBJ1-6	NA	TGTGCCAGCAGTTTAACTTTAAATTCACCCCTCCACTTT	CASSLTLNSPLHF
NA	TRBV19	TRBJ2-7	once	TGTGCCACGGTCCATCCCGATAACTACGAGCAGTACTTC	CATVHPDNYEQYF
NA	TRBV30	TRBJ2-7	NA	TGTGCCTGGAGGAGGACTTTCCGCGAGCAGTACTTC	CAWRRTFREQYF
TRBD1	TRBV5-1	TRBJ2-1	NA	TGCGCCAGCAGCTCGGGACAGGTGGACAATGAGCAGTTCTTC	CASSSGQVDNEQFF
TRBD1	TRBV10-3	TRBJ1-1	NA	TGTGCCATCAGGGACAGGGGGAACACTGAAGCTTTCTTT	CAIRDRGNTEAFF
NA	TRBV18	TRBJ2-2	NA	TGTGCCAGCTCACCACTTGGCGGGCCGGGGGAGCTGTTTTTT	CASSPLGGPGELFF
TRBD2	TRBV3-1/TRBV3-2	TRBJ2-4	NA	TGTGCCAGCAGCCAAGATCCTGGGGGGGGAAACATTCAGTACTTC	CASSQDPGGGNIQYF
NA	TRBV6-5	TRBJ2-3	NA	TGTGCCAGCCAGAGGAGGGGGCTGACAGATACGCAGTATTTT	CASQRRGLTDTQYF
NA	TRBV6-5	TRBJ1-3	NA	TGTGCCAGCAGTTACGAGGGTCCTTGGGCTGGAAACACCATATATTTT	CASSYEGPWAGNTIYF
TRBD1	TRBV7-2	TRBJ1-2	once	TGTGCCAGCAGCTTAGGGGCCCTCGGGACAGGGGGCAATGGCTACACCTTC	CASSLGALGTGGNGYTF
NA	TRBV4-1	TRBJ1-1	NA	TGCGCCAGCAGCCAAGAACTCCACAGGAGGGTTATGAACACTGAAGCTTTCTTT	CASSQELHRRVMNTEAFF
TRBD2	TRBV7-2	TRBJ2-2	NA	TGTGCCAGCAGCTTAAGGGCGGGAGGAACCGGGGAGCTGTTTTTT	CASSLRAGGTGELFF
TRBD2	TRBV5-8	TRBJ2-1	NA	TGTGCCAGCAGCCCGGCCCGGACTAGCGGGAGGTATAGCTCCTACAATGAGCAGTTCTTC	CASSPARTSGRYSSYNEQFF
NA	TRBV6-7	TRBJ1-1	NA	TGTGCCAGCAGTTACGGGGGCAGGGTAGGGACTGAAGCTTTCTTT	CASSYGGRVGTEAFF
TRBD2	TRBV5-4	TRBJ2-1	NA	TGTGCCAGCAGCCCGGGGACTAGCGGGAACTACAATGAGCAGTTCTTC	CASSPGTSGNYNEQFF
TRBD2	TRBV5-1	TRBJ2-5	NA	TGCGCCAGCAGCCCCATAGCGGGAGGGGCCGCGACCCAGTACTTC	CASSPIAGGAATQYF
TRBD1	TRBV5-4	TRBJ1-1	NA	TGTGCCAGCAGCTTACAGGGGCTCACTGAAGCTTTCTTT	CASSLQGLTEAFF
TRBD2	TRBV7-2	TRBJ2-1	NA	TGTGCCAGCAGCTTAGCGTTTAGCGGGAGGTACAATGAGCAGTTCTTC	CASSLAFSGRYNEQFF
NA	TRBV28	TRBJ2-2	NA	TGTGCCAGCAGTACAGAAACCGGGGAGCTGTTTTTT	CASSTETGELFF
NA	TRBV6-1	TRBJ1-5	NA	TGTGCCAGCAGTGAAGAGAGAAATCAGCCCCAGCATTTT	CASSEERNQPQHF
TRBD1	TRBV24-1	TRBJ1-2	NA	TGTGCCACCAGTGGCTCTGGACAGGACTATGGCTACACCTTC	CATSGSGQDYGYTF